This TCR beta chain was captured in a study of blood T cells in healthy people across ages (dated by TCRdb to between 2015 and 2017). Study-wide context: In model experiments, roughly one uniquely barcoded TCR beta cDNA molecule per two T cells was captured by template switching. The study measured age-related changes in TCR beta repertoire diversity using deep sequencing normalized with unique cDNA molecular identifiers. The donors were split into four age groups: young (average about 16 years), middle-aged (around 37), aged (more than 60) and long-lived (under 90). Donors of different ages were randomly distributed across sequencing lanes to avoid experimental bias. Using the same blood draw, the study looked at two additional independent replicas of 1 million unique cDNA reads for two donors, one aged 18 to 30 and the other aged 80 or older. The paper as a whole reports these results and caveats: Estimates of total diversity based on one million sequenced T cells were regarded as lower bounds and as underestimates. Compared with the aged group, more naive CD4+ T cells, fewer expanded clones and increased TCR diversity were shown by the long-lived group, suggesting age selection. The percentage of naive T cells measured by flow cytometry correlated strongly with observed TCR beta diversity. Bulk unsorted PBMC profiling prevented conclusive comparison of naive and antigen-experienced compartments. As age increased, observed TCR beta diversity per million T cells dropped in a roughly linear way, and a significant reduction was already evident by age roughly 36. Because the CMV infection status of the donors was unknown, age-related changes in expanded clonotypes may potentially have been confounded.

The method was 5' RACE. The second PCR ran for roughly 7 to 11 cycles and used a J-beta primer mix along with a sample-barcoded 5' primer. A template-switch 5' adaptor carrying 12 random nucleotides introduced a unique molecular identifier onto each TCR beta cDNA molecule. Each sample yielded at least 3 million CDR3-containing paired-end reads. First-strand cDNA synthesis was performed from all RNA using the Mint cDNA synthesis kit, with priming by a TRBC-specific oligonucleotide. All cDNA was treated with uracil-DNA glycosylase and then went through a first 18-cycle PCR with the universal primers M1SS and BC2_uni_R. Under the source paper's analysis protocol: For normalization, 1 million high-quality reads, each with a distinct molecular identifier, were randomly selected from each sample. Reads with shared molecular identifiers were discarded instead of being binned into consensus sequences. MiTCR, set to a Q25 quality threshold and the strictest error-elimination algorithm, was used for CDR3 identification, clonotype clustering and error correction. Lower-bound total TCR beta diversity was estimated with a nonparametric unseen species model using Euler transformation. Using fastp at Q25 and MiXCR, TCRdb reprocessed the public reads and kept productive beta chains. Every distinct CDR3 protein forms one entry, paired with its most common genes and DNA. TCRdb, not the original authors, processed these V and J calls. The sample includes 1.8 million or so distinct CDR3 sequences, with roughly two fifths observed a single time. 23% of the sample belongs to the ten largest clones.

Donors were under 40 systemically healthy Caucasian individuals from Russia aged roughly 6 to 90 years. Each donor gave 9 to 10 milliliters of peripheral blood, collected into EDTA-treated Vacutainer tubes. Ficoll-Paque density-gradient centrifugation was used to isolate PBMCs, with at least 6.5 million obtained per sample. Trizol reagent was used to extract total RNA from PBMCs, with at least 6 micrograms per sample. For every donor, an aliquot of PBMCs went through flow cytometry to measure the percentages of naive CD45RAhigh/CD27high T cells. Trimming takes 2 bases from V and 3 bases from J, and the germline ends sit 12 bases apart. From a lookup of the germline V gene, CDR1 and CDR2 are ENHRY and SYGVKD. Inclusive of the bounding cysteine and phenylalanine, the CDR3 is 15 residues long. Only the CDR3 region is kept as DNA, spanning 45 bases read in frame from base 1. Concerning this clonotype: The specificity of this receptor is unknown. Per-base quality was not reported, and no clone a single base away is much larger than it.

The source of this sequence is a human donor in good health. Here the chain combines TRBV10-3 and TRBJ2-3, with no confident D gene call. Sequencing was performed on blood. DNA sequence: TGTGCCATCAGTGAGGGCTGGGCACCTACAGATACGCAGTATTTT. Its protein is CAISEGWAPTDTQYF.